This T cell receptor (beta chain) was captured by sequencing in a study of blood T cells in healthy people across ages. Looked up from germline, CDR1 is SNHLY and CDR2 is FYNNEI. The CDR3 runs to 11 residues. With 7 bases removed from V and 9 bases from J, the gap between germline ends came to 10 bases. Together with a sample-barcoded 5' primer, a J-beta primer mix was included in a second PCR lasting about 7 to 11 cycles. In TCRdb, the 5' RACE reads were re-called with MiXCR into one record per CDR3 protein. Of 800,000 to 900,000 distinct CDR3 sequences listed, 55% to 65% are singletons. The sample taken for sequencing was blood. This receptor was identified in a man under 40 in good health. The V call is TRBV2, the J call TRBJ2-1; D unresolved. The CDR3 DNA reads as TGTGCCAGCAATGAGGCCGGTGAGCAGTTCTTC. Encoded protein: CASNEAGEQFF.